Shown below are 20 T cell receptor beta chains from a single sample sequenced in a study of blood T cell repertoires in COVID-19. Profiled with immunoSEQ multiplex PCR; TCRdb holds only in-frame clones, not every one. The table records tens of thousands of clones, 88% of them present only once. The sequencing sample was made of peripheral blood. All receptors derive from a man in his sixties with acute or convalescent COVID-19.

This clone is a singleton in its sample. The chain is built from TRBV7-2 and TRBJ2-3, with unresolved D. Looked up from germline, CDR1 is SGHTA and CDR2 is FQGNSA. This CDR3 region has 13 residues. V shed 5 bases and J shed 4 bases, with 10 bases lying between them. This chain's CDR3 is CASSAGPADTQYF. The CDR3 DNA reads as TGTGCCAGCAGCGCAGGTCCGGCAGATACGCAGTATTTT.

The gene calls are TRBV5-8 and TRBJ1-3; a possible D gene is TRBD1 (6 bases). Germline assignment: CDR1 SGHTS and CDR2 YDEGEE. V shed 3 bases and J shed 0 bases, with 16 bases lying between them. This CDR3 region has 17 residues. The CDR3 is CASSWGGPYRSGNTIYF. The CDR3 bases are TGTGCCAGCAGCTGGGGGGGGCCGTACCGCTCTGGAAACACCATATATTTT. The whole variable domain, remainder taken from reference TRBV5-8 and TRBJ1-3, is EAGVTQSPTHLIKTRGQQATLRCSPISGHTSVYWYQQALGLGLQFLLWYDEGEERNRGNFPPRFSGRQFPNYSSELNVNALELEDSALYLCASSWGGPYRSGNTIYFGEGSWLTVV.

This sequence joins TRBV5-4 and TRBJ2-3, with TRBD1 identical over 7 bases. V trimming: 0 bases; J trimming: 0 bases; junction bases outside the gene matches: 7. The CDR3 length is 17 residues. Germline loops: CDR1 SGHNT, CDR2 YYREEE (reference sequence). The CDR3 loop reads CASSLGTGTASTDTQYF. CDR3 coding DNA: TGTGCCAGCAGCTTGGGAACCGGGACAGCTAGCACAGATACGCAGTATTTT.

CDR3 sequence: CASTWMGGAFIRQFF. CDR3 sequence (DNA): TGTGCCAGCACTTGGATGGGGGGAGCGTTCATTCGGCAGTTCTTC. The chain has TRBV11-2 and TRBJ2-1, with D possibly matching TRBD2 (6 bases). The CDR3 consists of 15 residues. Germline V gene lookup returns CDR1 SGHAT and CDR2 FQNNGV. Between the trimmed V and J ends, which lost 7 bases and 12 bases, there was a span of 25 bases. Variable domain in full (rest from reference TRBV11-2 and TRBJ2-1): EAGVAQSPRYKIIEKRQSVAFWCNPISGHATLYWYQQILGQGPKLLIQFQNNGVVDDSQLPKDRFSAERLKGVDSTLKIQPAKLEDSAVYLCASTWMGGAFIRQFFGPGTRLTVL.

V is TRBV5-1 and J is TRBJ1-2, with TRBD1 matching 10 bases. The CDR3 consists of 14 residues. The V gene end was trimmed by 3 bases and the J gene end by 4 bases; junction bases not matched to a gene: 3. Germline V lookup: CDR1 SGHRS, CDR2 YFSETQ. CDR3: CASSSGQGGYGYTF. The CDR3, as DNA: TGCGCCAGCAGCTCAGGACAGGGGGGCTATGGCTACACCTTC.

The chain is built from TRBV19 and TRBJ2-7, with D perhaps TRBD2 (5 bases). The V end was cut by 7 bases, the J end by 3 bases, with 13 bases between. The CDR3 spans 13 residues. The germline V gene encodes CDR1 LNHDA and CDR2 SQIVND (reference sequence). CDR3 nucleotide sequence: TGTGCCAGTACCGCTAGCCCGGGCTACGAGCAGTACTTC. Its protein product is CASTASPGYEQYF.

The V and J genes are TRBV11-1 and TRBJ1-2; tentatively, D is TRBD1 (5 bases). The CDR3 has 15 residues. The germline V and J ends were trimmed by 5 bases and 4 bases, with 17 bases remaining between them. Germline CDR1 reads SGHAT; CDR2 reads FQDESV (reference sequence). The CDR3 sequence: CASSQQDPRIYGYTF. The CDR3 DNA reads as TGTGCCAGCAGCCAACAGGACCCTAGGATCTATGGCTACACCTTC.

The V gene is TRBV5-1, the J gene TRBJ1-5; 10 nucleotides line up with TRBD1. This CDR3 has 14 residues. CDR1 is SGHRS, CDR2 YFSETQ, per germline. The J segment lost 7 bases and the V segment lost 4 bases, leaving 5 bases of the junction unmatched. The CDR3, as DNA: TGCGCCAGCAGCCGGGACAGGGGTGGCCAGCCCCAGCATTTT. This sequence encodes CASSRDRGGQPQHF.

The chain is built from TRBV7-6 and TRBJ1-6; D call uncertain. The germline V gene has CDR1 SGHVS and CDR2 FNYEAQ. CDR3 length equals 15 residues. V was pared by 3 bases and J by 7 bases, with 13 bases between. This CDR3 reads CASSLGWEPNSPLHF. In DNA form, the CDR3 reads TGTGCCAGCAGCTTGGGGTGGGAGCCCAATTCACCCCTCCACTTT.

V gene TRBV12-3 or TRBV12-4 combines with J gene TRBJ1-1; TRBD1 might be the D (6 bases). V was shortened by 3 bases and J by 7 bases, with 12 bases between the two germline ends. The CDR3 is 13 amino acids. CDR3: CASSLILGGEAFF. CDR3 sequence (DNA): TGTGCCAGCAGTTTGATACTAGGGGGTGAAGCTTTCTTT.

The chain's CDR3 is CASSPWGGNEQFF. CDR3 sequence (DNA): TGTGCCAGCAGCCCCTGGGGGGGGAATGAGCAGTTCTTC. The rearrangement uses TRBV3-1 (or the pseudogene TRBV3-2) and TRBJ2-1; TRBD2 matches 7 bases. The CDR3 length is 13 residues. Germline-derived CDR1 and CDR2 are LGHDT and YNNKEL (reference sequence). J lost 7 bases, V lost 4 bases, and 4 bases had no gene match.

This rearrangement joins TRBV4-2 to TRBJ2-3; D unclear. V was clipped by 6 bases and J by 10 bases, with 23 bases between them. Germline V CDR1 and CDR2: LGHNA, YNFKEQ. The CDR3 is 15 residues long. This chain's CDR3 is CASSPGLLYSDAQYF. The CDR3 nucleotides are TGTGCCAGCAGTCCAGGCTTACTCTATTCGGATGCGCAGTATTTT.

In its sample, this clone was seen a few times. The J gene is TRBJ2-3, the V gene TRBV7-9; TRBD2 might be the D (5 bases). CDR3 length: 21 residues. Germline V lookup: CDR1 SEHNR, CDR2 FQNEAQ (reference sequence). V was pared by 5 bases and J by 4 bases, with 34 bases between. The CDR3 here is CASSIRRSSALAVVVADTQYF. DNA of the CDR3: TGTGCCAGCAGCATCCGGCGGTCTTCAGCCCTAGCAGTAGTTGTCGCAGATACGCAGTATTTT.

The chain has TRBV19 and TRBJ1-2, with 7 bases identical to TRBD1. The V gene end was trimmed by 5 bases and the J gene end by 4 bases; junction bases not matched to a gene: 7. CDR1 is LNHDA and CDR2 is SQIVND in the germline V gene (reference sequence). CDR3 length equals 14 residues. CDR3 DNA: TGTGCCAGTAGTCCCGACAGGGTGGGCTATGGCTACACCTTC. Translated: CASSPDRVGYGYTF.

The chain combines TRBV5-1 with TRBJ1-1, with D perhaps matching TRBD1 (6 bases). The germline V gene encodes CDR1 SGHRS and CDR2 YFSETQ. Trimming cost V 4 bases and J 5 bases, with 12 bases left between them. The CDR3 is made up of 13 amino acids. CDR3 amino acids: CASSPGGGTEAFF. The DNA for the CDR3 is TGCGCCAGCAGCCCGGGAGGGGGAACTGAAGCTTTCTTT.

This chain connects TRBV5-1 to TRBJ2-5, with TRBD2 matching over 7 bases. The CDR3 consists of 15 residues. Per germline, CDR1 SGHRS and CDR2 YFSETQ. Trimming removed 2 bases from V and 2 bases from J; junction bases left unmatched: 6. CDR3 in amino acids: CASSFALAAQETQYF. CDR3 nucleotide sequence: TGCGCCAGCAGCTTCGCCCTAGCGGCTCAAGAGACCCAGTACTTC.

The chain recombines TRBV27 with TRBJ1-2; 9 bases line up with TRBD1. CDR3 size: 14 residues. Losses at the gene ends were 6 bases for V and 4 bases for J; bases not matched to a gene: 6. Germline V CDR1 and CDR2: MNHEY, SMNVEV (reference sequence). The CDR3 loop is CASRGQGEGYGYTF. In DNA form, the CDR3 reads TGTGCCAGCAGGGGACAGGGAGAGGGCTATGGCTACACCTTC.

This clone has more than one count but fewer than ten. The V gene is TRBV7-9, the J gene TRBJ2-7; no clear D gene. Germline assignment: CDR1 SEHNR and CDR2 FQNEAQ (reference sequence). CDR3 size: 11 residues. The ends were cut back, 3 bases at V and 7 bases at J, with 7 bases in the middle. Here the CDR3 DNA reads TGTGCCAGCAGCTTGGCCGATGAGCAGTACTTC. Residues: CASSLADEQYF.

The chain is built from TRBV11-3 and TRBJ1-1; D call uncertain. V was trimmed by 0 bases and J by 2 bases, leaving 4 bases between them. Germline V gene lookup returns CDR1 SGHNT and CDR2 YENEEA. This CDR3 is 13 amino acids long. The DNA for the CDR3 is TGTGCCAGCAGCTTAGAGGCTAACACTGAAGCTTTCTTT. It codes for CASSLEANTEAFF.

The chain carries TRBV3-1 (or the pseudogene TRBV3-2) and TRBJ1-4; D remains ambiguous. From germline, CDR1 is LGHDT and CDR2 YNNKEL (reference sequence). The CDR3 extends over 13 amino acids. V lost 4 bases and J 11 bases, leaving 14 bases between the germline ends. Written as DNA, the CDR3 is TGTGCCAGCAGCCTCGGGTCTGCGGTGAAACTGTTTTTT. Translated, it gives CASSLGSAVKLFF.